Listed below are T cell receptor beta chains from one sample, sequenced in a study of human T cells and chemical hapten exposure. In TCRdb, the RACE reads were re-called with MiXCR into one record per CDR3 protein. The profile shows about 190,000 distinct CDR3 sequences, around 23% of them singletons. Source: whole blood, taken in connection with sensitization to the hapten diphenylcyclopropenone (DPC). These receptors all come from a middle-aged woman with alopecia areata. Some clones in this sample may be carry-over from other donors' samples. Both conserved end residues are part of each CDR3. Fields, in order: clone size, V gene, J gene, D gene, CDR3 protein, CDR3 DNA. The D gene is left open where the match is weak. Some rows have no size entry. The others give once, few or many, or a class for an expanded clone.

clone_size: many
v_call: TRBV7-2
j_call: TRBJ2-1
d_call: NA
cdr3_aa: CASSLGSSYNEQFF
cdr3_nt: TGTGCCAGCAGCTTAGGTAGCTCCTACAATGAGCAGTTCTTC

clone_size: once
v_call: TRBV9
j_call: TRBJ1-3
d_call: NA
cdr3_aa: CASSLRGGSGNTIYF
cdr3_nt: TGTGCCAGCAGCCTAAGAGGGGGATCTGGAAACACCATATATTTT

clone_size: NA
v_call: TRBV4-3
j_call: TRBJ2-5
d_call: NA
cdr3_aa: CASSQDGGPQETQYF
cdr3_nt: TGCGCCAGCAGCCAAGACGGGGGGCCACAAGAGACCCAGTACTTC

clone_size: NA
v_call: TRBV18
j_call: TRBJ1-1
d_call: NA
cdr3_aa: CASSPLPENTEAFF
cdr3_nt: TGTGCCAGCTCACCACTCCCAGAGAACACTGAAGCTTTCTTT

clone_size: NA
v_call: TRBV12-3/TRBV12-4
j_call: TRBJ1-5
d_call: NA
cdr3_aa: CASSSTTDQPQHF
cdr3_nt: TGTGCCAGCAGTTCAACAACAGATCAGCCCCAGCATTTT

clone_size: NA
v_call: TRBV6-5
j_call: TRBJ1-1
d_call: TRBD1
cdr3_aa: CASSYSLLQGAAFF
cdr3_nt: TGTGCCAGCAGTTACTCTCTGCTTCAGGGGGCAGCTTTCTTT

clone_size: few
v_call: TRBV29-1
j_call: TRBJ1-2
d_call: NA
cdr3_aa: CSVESGDYGYTF
cdr3_nt: TGCAGCGTTGAATCAGGGGACTATGGCTACACCTTC

clone_size: few
v_call: TRBV7-6
j_call: TRBJ2-2
d_call: TRBD1
cdr3_aa: CASSLGQGGTGELFF
cdr3_nt: TGTGCCAGCAGCTTAGGACAGGGGGGGACCGGGGAGCTGTTTTTT

clone_size: NA
v_call: TRBV7-8
j_call: TRBJ2-5
d_call: NA
cdr3_aa: CASSLEGGRRETQYF
cdr3_nt: TGTGCCAGCAGCTTAGAGGGAGGTCGCCGAGAGACCCAGTACTTC

clone_size: NA
v_call: TRBV12-3/TRBV12-4
j_call: TRBJ1-1
d_call: NA
cdr3_aa: CASSFLDSTEAFF
cdr3_nt: TGTGCCAGCAGTTTTCTGGACAGCACTGAAGCTTTCTTT

clone_size: NA
v_call: TRBV5-1
j_call: TRBJ2-7
d_call: TRBD1
cdr3_aa: CASSLAGQGLYEQYF
cdr3_nt: TGCGCCAGCAGCTTGGCAGGACAGGGCCTCTACGAGCAGTACTTC

clone_size: NA
v_call: TRBV21-1
j_call: TRBJ2-1
d_call: NA
cdr3_aa: CASSPPGLSNEQFF
cdr3_nt: TGTGCCAGCAGCCCTCCGGGACTAAGCAATGAGCAGTTCTTC

clone_size: few
v_call: TRBV28
j_call: TRBJ2-7
d_call: NA
cdr3_aa: CASSPSGKDSYEQYF
cdr3_nt: TGTGCCAGCAGTCCCTCAGGGAAAGATTCCTACGAGCAGTACTTC

clone_size: NA
v_call: TRBV7-2
j_call: TRBJ1-1
d_call: NA
cdr3_aa: CASRVGGQNTEAFF
cdr3_nt: TGTGCCAGCAGGGTAGGGGGGCAGAACACTGAAGCTTTCTTT

clone_size: NA
v_call: TRBV20-1
j_call: TRBJ2-1
d_call: TRBD2
cdr3_aa: CSARGLAWDNEQFF
cdr3_nt: TGCAGTGCTCGGGGACTAGCTTGGGACAATGAGCAGTTCTTC

clone_size: few
v_call: TRBV29-1
j_call: TRBJ1-1
d_call: NA
cdr3_aa: CSVGGGETEAFF
cdr3_nt: TGCAGCGTTGGCGGTGGGGAAACTGAAGCTTTCTTT

clone_size: NA
v_call: TRBV6-2/TRBV6-3
j_call: TRBJ2-2
d_call: NA
cdr3_aa: CASTTYGELFF
cdr3_nt: TGTGCCAGCACCACCTACGGGGAGCTGTTTTTT

clone_size: few
v_call: TRBV28
j_call: TRBJ2-3
d_call: NA
cdr3_aa: CASIVAGRVSDTQYF
cdr3_nt: TGTGCCAGCATCGTTGCGGGCCGGGTATCAGATACGCAGTATTTT

clone_size: NA
v_call: TRBV6-6
j_call: TRBJ2-1
d_call: NA
cdr3_aa: CASSYSGDVYNEQFF
cdr3_nt: TGTGCCAGCAGTTATTCAGGAGACGTCTACAATGAGCAGTTCTTC

clone_size: few
v_call: TRBV20-1
j_call: TRBJ2-7
d_call: TRBD2
cdr3_aa: CSVPPSGISYEQYF
cdr3_nt: TGCAGTGTCCCACCTAGCGGGATCTCCTACGAGCAGTACTTC